A single T cell receptor beta chain is shown here with its context. Method: immunoSEQ multiplex PCR; TCRdb's copy keeps in-frame clones and lacks some. Of 130,000 to 150,000 clones listed, about four fifths are singletons. The data were obtained in a study of blood T cell repertoires in COVID-19. Specimen: peripheral blood. The sequence was collected from an elderly woman in a cohort sampled during active or convalescent COVID-19.

CDR3 nucleotides: TGTGCCAGCGGGGGGTTAGTCAAAAACATTCAGTACTTC. Translating gives CASGGLVKNIQYF. J is TRBJ2-4 and V is TRBV28; possibly TRBD2 for D (6 bases). There are 13 residues in the CDR3. Trimming cost V 8 bases and J 3 bases, with 11 bases left between them. Germline V gene data show CDR1 as MDHEN and CDR2 as SYDVKM. Drawing the rest from reference TRBV28 and TRBJ2-4, the complete variable domain is DVKVTQSSRYLVKRTGEKVFLECVQDMDHENMFWYRQDPGLGLRLIYFSYDVKMKEKGDIPEGYSVSREKKERFSLILESASTNQTSMYLCASGGLVKNIQYFGAGTRLSVL.